The present TCR beta chain was sequenced within a study of T-cell reconstitution after alpha-beta-depleted transplantation in children. The study's findings and limits: Newly generated T cells supplied most T-cell counts and diversity one year post-transplant. Alpha-beta T cells about two months after transplant reportedly derived from several hundred expanded graft clones. Several patients had high TCRbeta diversity at day 60; it came from surviving recipient T cells and thymic progenitors.

This clonotype was detected many times. Antigen: not known. The V end lost 0 bases, the J end lost 4 bases, and 13 bases lay between the germline ends. CDR1 LNHNV and CDR2 YYDKDF come from the germline V gene (reference sequence). The length of the CDR3 is 16 residues. Unique molecular identifiers were incorporated when the TCRbeta library was constructed. TCRdb called the PCR reads again in MiXCR, with one record for every CDR3 protein. This table has approximately 490,000 distinct CDR3 sequences, more than 9% appearing once. The sequence came from a child younger than 10 with inherited bone marrow failure, due to receive a stem cell transplant. The material sequenced was PBMCs, taken before TCRalphabeta/CD19-depleted stem cell transplant. The chain employs TRBV15 and TRBJ1-3; no clear D. CDR3 DNA sequence: TGTGCCACCAGCAGAGATGGTGGCAGTCGAGGAAACACCATATATTTT. This translates into CATSRDGGSRGNTIYF.